The TCR beta chain described here comes from a study of blood T cells in healthy people across ages. Using a J-beta primer mix together with a sample-barcoded 5' primer, a second PCR was run for about 7 to 12 cycles. In TCRdb, the 5' RACE reads were re-called with MiXCR into one record per CDR3 protein. The sample yields about 290,000 distinct CDR3 sequences, 25% to 30% seen once. General study findings and limits: Among long-lived donors, naive CD4+ cells were more numerous and diversity higher than in aged donors. One million T cells yielded diversity estimates that were considered underestimates. Donor CMV infection status was unknown, possibly confounding age-related changes in expanded clonotypes.

Germline CDR1 and CDR2: MNHEY and SVGEGT. V was pared by 6 bases and J by 3 bases, with 8 bases of the junction left unmatched. This CDR3 contains 16 residues. In regard to this clonotype: The target antigen is unknown.

The source of this sequence is a woman in her seventies in good health. The chain links TRBV6-2 or TRBV6-3 to TRBJ2-2, with 9 nucleotides matching TRBD1. Sequenced: blood. CDR3 in DNA: TGTGCCAGCAGGCTTACCCGGACAGGGGACACCGGGGAGCTGTTTTTT. It codes for CASRLTRTGDTGELFF.